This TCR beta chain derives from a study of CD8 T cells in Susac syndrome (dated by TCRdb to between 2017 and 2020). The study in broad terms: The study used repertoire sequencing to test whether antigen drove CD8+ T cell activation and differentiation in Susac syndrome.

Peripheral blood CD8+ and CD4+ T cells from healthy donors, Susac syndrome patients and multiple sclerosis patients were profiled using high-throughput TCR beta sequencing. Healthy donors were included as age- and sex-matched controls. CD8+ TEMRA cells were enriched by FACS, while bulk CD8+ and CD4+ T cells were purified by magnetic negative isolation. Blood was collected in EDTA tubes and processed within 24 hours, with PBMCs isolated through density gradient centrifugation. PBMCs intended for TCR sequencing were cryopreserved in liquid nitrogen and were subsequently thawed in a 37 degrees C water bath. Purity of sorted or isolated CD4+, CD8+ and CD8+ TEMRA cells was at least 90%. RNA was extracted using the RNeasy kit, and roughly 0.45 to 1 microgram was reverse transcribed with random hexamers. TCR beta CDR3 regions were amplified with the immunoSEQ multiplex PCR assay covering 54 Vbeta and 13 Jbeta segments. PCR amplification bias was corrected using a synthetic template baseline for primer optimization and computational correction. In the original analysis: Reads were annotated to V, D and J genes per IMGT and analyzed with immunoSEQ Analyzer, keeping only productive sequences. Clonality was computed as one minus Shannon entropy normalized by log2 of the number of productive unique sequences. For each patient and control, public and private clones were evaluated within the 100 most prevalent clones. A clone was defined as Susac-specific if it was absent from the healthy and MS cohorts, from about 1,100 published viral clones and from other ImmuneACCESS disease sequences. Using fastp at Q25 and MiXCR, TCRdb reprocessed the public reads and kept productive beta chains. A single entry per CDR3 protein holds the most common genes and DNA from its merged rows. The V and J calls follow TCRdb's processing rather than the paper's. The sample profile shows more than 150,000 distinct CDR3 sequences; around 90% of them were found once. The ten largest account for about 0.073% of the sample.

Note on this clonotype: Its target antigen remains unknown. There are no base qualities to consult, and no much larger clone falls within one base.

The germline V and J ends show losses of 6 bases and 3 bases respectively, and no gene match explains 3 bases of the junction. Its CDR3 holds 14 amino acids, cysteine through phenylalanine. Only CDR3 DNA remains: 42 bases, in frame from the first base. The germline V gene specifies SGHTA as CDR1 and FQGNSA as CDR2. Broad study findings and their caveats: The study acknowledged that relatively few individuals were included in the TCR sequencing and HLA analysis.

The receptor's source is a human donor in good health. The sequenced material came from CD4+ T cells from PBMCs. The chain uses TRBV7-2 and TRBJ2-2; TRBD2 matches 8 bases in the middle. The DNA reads TGTGCCAGCAGAAGAGCGGGGGACACCGGGGAGCTGTTTTTT. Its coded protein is CASRRAGDTGELFF.